Below, 20 T cell receptor beta chains from the same sample are listed, as sequenced in a study of CD4 and CD8 cells across lung adenocarcinoma regions. From the PCR reads, TCRdb called clonotypes with MiXCR, one entry per CDR3 protein. The sample lists about 20,000 distinct CDR3 sequences, about half occurring once. Sequencing input: CD8+ T cells from the center of a lung tumor. These receptors came from a female donor with lung adenocarcinoma. The CD4 and CD8 labels of this study may be unreliable.

This clonotype is judged medium-sized (0.01 to 0.1%). The chain uses TRBV12-3 or TRBV12-4 and TRBJ2-2; D possibly uses TRBD1 or TRBD2 (5 bases each). The CDR3 runs 17 residues. The germline V and J ends were trimmed by 7 bases and 4 bases, with 22 bases remaining between them. CDR3 loop: CASITGTLTSATGELFF. The CDR3 DNA sequence: TGTGCCAGCATTACCGGGACCCTCACGTCAGCCACCGGGGAGCTGTTTTTT.

Ten or more counts support this clonotype. The chain recombines TRBV20-1 with TRBJ2-1, with TRBD2 matching 8 bases. The ends lost 1 base at V and 10 bases at J; junction bases unmatched: 12. The CDR3 has 15 residues. Germline V lookup: CDR1 DFQATT, CDR2 SNEGSKA (reference sequence). CDR3 DNA: TGCAGTGCTAGAGCTCTTGGAGCGGGAGTTCGCGAGCAGTTCTTC. It is translated as CSARALGAGVREQFF.

The chain recombines TRBV20-1 with TRBJ2-4, with 8 positions matching TRBD2. Germline assignment: CDR1 DFQATT and CDR2 SNEGSKA (reference sequence). This CDR3 region has 16 residues. The V gene end was trimmed by 1 base and the J gene end by 13 bases; junction bases not matched to a gene: 18. DNA for the CDR3: TGCAGTGCTAGAGGGTCCTTAGCGGGAATCGTCGATGAGCAGTACTTC. Translating gives CSARGSLAGIVDEQYF.

J is TRBJ2-1 and V is TRBV10-2; D might be TRBD1 or TRBD2, each matching 5 bases. Germline loops: CDR1 WSHSY, CDR2 SAAADI. CDR3 length: 14 residues. V lost 4 bases, J lost 10 bases, and 17 bases lay in between. The CDR3 bases are TGCGCCAGCAGTGGAGGCAGGGAGAAGAAGGAGCAGTTCTTC. It translates to CASSGGREKKEQFF.

The chain is built from TRBV5-1 and TRBJ2-5, with 8 bases identical to TRBD2. V lost 4 bases, J lost 1 base, and 3 bases stayed unmatched. CDR1 SGHRS and CDR2 YFSETQ come from the germline V gene. This CDR3 is built from 14 residues. Here the CDR3 DNA reads TGCGCCAGCAGCGAGACTAGCGTCCAAGAGACCCAGTACTTC. This sequence encodes CASSETSVQETQYF.

This clonotype was detected once. V is TRBV6-1 and J is TRBJ2-5; no firm D call. The better agreement between TRBJ2-3 and the DNA end casts doubt on the J call. Per the germline V gene, CDR1 is MNHNS and CDR2 is SASEGT. The CDR3 runs to 11 residues. CDR3 sequence reads: CASSEAHTQYF. CDR3 sequence (DNA): TGTGCCAGCAGTGAAGCGCATACGCAGTATTTT.

This clonotype ranks as medium-sized. The DNA for the CDR3 is TGTGCCAGCAGCTTAGTTCCGGGAGTAGGACATGGTGAGCAGTTCTTC. Protein sequence: CASSLVPGVGHGEQFF. The genes are TRBV7-6 and TRBJ2-1; weak D call: TRBD2 (6 bases). Per the germline V gene, CDR1 is SGHVS and CDR2 is FNYEAQ. CDR3 size: 16 residues. V was trimmed by 1 base and J by 9 bases, leaving 19 bases between them.

J is TRBJ2-1 and V is TRBV27; D unresolved. The germline CDR1 and CDR2 sequences are MNHEY and SMNVEV (reference sequence). CDR3 length: 11 residues. V dropped 3 bases and J dropped 9 bases, with 6 bases sitting between them. DNA of the CDR3: TGTGCCAGCAGTTTTGAGTTTGAGCAGTTCTTC. Its protein is CASSFEFEQFF.

The chain couples TRBV27 to TRBJ2-1; D is tentatively TRBD1 or TRBD2 (5 bases each). From germline, CDR1 is MNHEY and CDR2 SMNVEV (reference sequence). V gave up 5 bases and J gave up 0 bases, with 14 bases separating them. The CDR3 has 16 residues. DNA of the CDR3: TGTGCCAGCAGTAGCCCGAGGGGACGCTCCTACAATGAGCAGTTCTTC. Translation: CASSSPRGRSYNEQFF.

CDR3 in amino acids: CATSRGERTSGNNEQFF. CDR3 bases: TGTGCCACCAGCAGAGGAGAAAGGACTAGCGGCAACAATGAGCAGTTCTTC. The V and J genes are TRBV15 and TRBJ2-1; 10 bases align to TRBD2. Germline V gene data show CDR1 as LNHNV and CDR2 as YYDKDF (reference sequence). The V and J ends lost 1 base and 5 bases, in that order; junction bases with no gene match: 8. This CDR3 is 17 amino acids long.

At least ten counts were recorded for this clonotype. The rearrangement uses TRBV27 and TRBJ2-3; a possible D gene is TRBD2 (5 bases). V lost 6 bases and J 0 bases, leaving 13 bases between the germline ends. CDR3 size: 15 residues. Germline CDR1 MNHEY, CDR2 SMNVEV (reference sequence). The CDR3 spells CASRKLGGSTDTQYF. Written as DNA, the CDR3 is TGTGCCAGCAGAAAGTTAGGCGGGAGCACAGATACGCAGTATTTT.

Details on this clonotype: The junction differs from germline at one of its ends, possibly a read error. The V call is TRBV6-1, the J call TRBJ2-4; D is unclear. Germline CDR1 is MNHNS and CDR2 is SASEGT. The CDR3 extends over 14 amino acids. In DNA, the CDR3 is TGTGCCAGCATCGTCGGGCGAGAGCAAGACATCCAGTACTTC. Its protein is CASIVGREQDIQYF.

J is TRBJ2-5 and V is TRBV27; D is perhaps TRBD1 or TRBD2 (6 bases each). V was trimmed by 8 bases and J by 3 bases, leaving 13 bases between them. CDR1 MNHEY and CDR2 SMNVEV come from the germline V gene (reference sequence). The CDR3 is 13 amino acids. CDR3 amino acids: CASGGRVEETQYF. In DNA, the CDR3 is TGTGCCAGCGGGGGGCGTGTAGAAGAGACCCAGTACTTC.

The rearrangement links TRBV6-1 to TRBJ2-1; 8 nucleotides align to TRBD1. The J call may be mistaken, given a closer DNA end match to TRBJ2-5. Germline CDR1 and CDR2: MNHNS and SASEGT. The CDR3 has 14 residues. The CDR3 DNA follows: TGTGCCAGCAGCCCCACAGGGGGTGGAGAGACCCAGTACTTC. Protein product: CASSPTGGGETQYF.

Ten or more counts support this clonotype. The genes are TRBV5-1 and TRBJ2-3; D unresolved. Trimming took off 1 base at V and 0 bases at J, with 6 bases between the two ends. Germline-derived CDR1 and CDR2 are SGHRS and YFSETQ. This CDR3 is 14 amino acids long. In nucleotides, the CDR3 is TGCGCCAGCAGCTTGTCGCAGAGCACAGATACGCAGTATTTT. Translated, it gives CASSLSQSTDTQYF.

This clonotype is labeled medium-sized. V usage is TRBV2 and J usage is TRBJ2-6; D remains ambiguous. CDR1 is SNHLY, CDR2 FYNNEI, per germline. The CDR3 length is 15 residues. Trimming stripped 3 bases from V and 2 bases from J, with 8 bases between. In nucleotides, the CDR3 is TGTGCCAGCAGTGAGGGCCCGACTGGGGCCAACGTCCTGACTTTC. Its translation is CASSEGPTGANVLTF. Based on the CDR3 plus reference TRBV2 and TRBJ2-6, the full variable domain is EPEVTQTPSHQVTQMGQEVILRCVPISNHLYFYWYRQILGQKVEFLVSFYNNEISEKSEIFDDQFSVERPDGSNFTLKIRSTKLEDSAMYFCASSEGPTGANVLTFGAGSRLTVL.

In its sample, this clonotype ranks as medium-sized (0.01 to 0.1%). The V gene is TRBV27, the J gene TRBJ2-3; 8 nucleotides line up with TRBD1. Germline trimming cut 2 bases from V and 3 bases from J; bases unmatched to any gene: 7. Germline V lookup: CDR1 MNHEY, CDR2 SMNVEV (reference sequence). The CDR3 has 16 residues. The CDR3 DNA follows: TGTGCCAGCAGTTTAGCTCAGGGGGCTCTGACAGATACGCAGTATTTT. Residues: CASSLAQGALTDTQYF.

V usage is TRBV6-1 and J usage is TRBJ2-3; 7 bases are shared with TRBD1. Germline loops: CDR1 MNHNS, CDR2 SASEGT. V trimming: 6 bases; J trimming: 3 bases; junction bases outside the gene matches: 9. The CDR3 has 15 amino acids. The CDR3 bases are TGTGCCAGCAGCCGACAGGGTGTAGGGACAGATACGCAGTATTTT. It encodes CASSRQGVGTDTQYF.

Comments on this clonotype: The junction departs from the called germline gene at one end, perhaps through a read error. The CDR3 DNA sequence: TGTGCCAGGGGGCTGGTAGTCAAAGACATTCAGTACTTT. The encoded protein is CARGLVVKDIQYF. The genes are TRBV11-3 and TRBJ2-4; tentative D call: TRBD1 (5 bases). Germline V gene lookup returns CDR1 SGHNT and CDR2 YENEEA. This CDR3 has 13 residues.

J is TRBJ2-1 and V is TRBV10-1; D might be TRBD1 (6 bases). Germline V lookup: CDR1 WNHNN, CDR2 SYGVQD (reference sequence). The CDR3 contains 12 residues. Trimming took off 0 bases at V and 11 bases at J, with 8 bases between the two ends. CDR3 DNA: TGCGCCAGCAGTGAGTCGAGGGGGAAGCAGTTCTTC. Protein product: CASSESRGKQFF.